This record concerns one T cell receptor (beta chain) sequence. The antigen is not known. This table comes from immunoSEQ multiplex PCR, and its TCRdb copy is limited to in-frame clones, with some not included. Among 200,000 to 250,000 clones listed, less than 90% were seen once. These data belong to a study of cytomegalovirus exposure and HLA in healthy donors. Study-wide points: Whilst most TCR sequences proved rare, a subset of public TCRs occurred across many donors. It was approximately 160 TCR beta chains that were listed as cytomegalovirus-associated.

The sequencing input was PBMCs. The clonotype originates from a young man in good health and CMV-seropositive.

CDR3 coding DNA: TGTGCCACCAGCAGTGCCCTTTGGGACCAGGGGGAGCAGTACTTC. Protein product: CATSSALWDQGEQYF. V and J are TRBV15 and TRBJ2-7; perhaps TRBD1 as D (6 bases). CDR1 and CDR2 from the germline V gene are LNHNV and YYDKDF (reference sequence). With 3 bases removed from V and 7 bases from J, the gap between germline ends came to 19 bases. CDR3 length: 15 residues.